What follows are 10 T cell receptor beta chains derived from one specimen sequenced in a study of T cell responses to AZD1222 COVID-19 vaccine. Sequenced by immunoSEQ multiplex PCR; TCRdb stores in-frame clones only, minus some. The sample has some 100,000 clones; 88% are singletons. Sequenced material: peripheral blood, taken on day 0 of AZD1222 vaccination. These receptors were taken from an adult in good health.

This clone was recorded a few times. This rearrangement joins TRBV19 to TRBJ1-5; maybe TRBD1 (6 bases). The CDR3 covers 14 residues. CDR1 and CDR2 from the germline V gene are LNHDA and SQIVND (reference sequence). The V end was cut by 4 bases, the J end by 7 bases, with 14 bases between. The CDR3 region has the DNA TGTGCCAGTAGTACTATCACAGGGAACCAGCCCCAGCATTTT. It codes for CASSTITGNQPQHF.

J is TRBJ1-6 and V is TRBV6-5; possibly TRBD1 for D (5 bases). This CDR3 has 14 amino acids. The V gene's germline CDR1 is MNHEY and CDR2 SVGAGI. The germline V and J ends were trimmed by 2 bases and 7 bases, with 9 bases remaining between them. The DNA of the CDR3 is TGTGCCAGCAGTTACGGGGCAGCAAATTCACCCCTCCACTTT. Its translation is CASSYGAANSPLHF.

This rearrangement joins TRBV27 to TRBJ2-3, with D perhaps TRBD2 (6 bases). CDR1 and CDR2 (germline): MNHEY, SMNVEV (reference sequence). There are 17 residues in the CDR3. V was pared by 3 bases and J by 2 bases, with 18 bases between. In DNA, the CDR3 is TGTGCCAGCAGTTTGGAATGGGCTAGCGCTCCCACAGATACGCAGTATTTT. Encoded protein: CASSLEWASAPTDTQYF.

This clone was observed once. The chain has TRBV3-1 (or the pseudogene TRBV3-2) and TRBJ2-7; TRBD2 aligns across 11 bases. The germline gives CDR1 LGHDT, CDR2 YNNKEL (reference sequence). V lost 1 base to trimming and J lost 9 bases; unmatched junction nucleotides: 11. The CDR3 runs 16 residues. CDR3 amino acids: CASSQARTSGSPLQYF. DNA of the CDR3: TGTGCCAGCAGCCAAGCCCGGACTAGCGGGTCCCCATTGCAGTACTTC.

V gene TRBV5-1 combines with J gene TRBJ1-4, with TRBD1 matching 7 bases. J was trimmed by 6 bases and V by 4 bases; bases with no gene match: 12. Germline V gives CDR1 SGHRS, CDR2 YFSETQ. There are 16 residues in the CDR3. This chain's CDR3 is CASSTGTAHRDEKLFF. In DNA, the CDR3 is TGCGCCAGCAGCACCGGGACAGCACATCGGGATGAAAAACTGTTTTTT.

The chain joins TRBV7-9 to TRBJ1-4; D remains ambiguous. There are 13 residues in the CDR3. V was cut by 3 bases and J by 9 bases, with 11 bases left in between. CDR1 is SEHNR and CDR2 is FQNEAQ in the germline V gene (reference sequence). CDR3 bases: TGTGCCAGCAGCTTGCCCGGCAGACAAAAACTGTTTTTT. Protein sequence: CASSLPGRQKLFF.

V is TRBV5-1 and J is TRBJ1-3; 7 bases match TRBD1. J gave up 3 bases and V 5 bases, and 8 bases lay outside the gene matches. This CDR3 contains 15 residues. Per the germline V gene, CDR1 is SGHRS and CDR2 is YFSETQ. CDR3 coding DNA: TGCGCCAGCAGTTTCGGGACAGTTGGTGGAAACACCATATATTTT. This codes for CASSFGTVGGNTIYF.

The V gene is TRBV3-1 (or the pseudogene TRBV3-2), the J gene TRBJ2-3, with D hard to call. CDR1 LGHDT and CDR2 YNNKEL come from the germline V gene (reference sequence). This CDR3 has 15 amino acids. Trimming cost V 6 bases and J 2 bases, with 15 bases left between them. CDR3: CASSPTVGSTDTQYF. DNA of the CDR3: TGTGCCAGCAGTCCAACTGTAGGATCCACAGATACGCAGTATTTT.

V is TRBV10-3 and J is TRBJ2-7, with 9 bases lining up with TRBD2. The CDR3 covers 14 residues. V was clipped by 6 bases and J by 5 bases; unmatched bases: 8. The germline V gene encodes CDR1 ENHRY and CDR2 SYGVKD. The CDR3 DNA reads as TGTGCCATCAGCACTAGCGGGTATCAGGACGAGCAGTACTTC. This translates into CAISTSGYQDEQYF.

In DNA form, the CDR3 reads TGTGCCAGCAGTTCCCGAGCAGGGAGGGAGACCCAGTACTTC. This encodes CASSSRAGRETQYF. The chain has TRBV2 and TRBJ2-5; D is perhaps TRBD2 (6 bases). CDR1 is SNHLY and CDR2 is FYNNEI in the germline V gene. The CDR3 has 14 amino acids. Trimming stripped 5 bases from V and 5 bases from J, with 15 bases between. Full variable domain (remainder filled in from reference TRBV2 and TRBJ2-5): EPEVTQTPSHQVTQMGQEVILRCVPISNHLYFYWYRQILGQKVEFLVSFYNNEISEKSEIFDDQFSVERPDGSNFTLKIRSTKLEDSAMYFCASSSRAGRETQYFGPGTRLLVL.